This TCR beta chain stems from a study of blood T cell repertoires in COVID-19. On the study more broadly: Both acute and convalescent COVID-19 samples were obtained from the United States, Italy and Spain. PBMCs, B-cell-depleted T cells, or T cells provided the cDNA or gDNA that made up the material.

CDR1 is LNHDA and CDR2 is SQIVND in the germline V gene (reference sequence). CDR3 length equals 13 residues. V shed 9 bases and J shed 3 bases, with 12 bases lying between them. Original handling: Estimates of nucleated cell counts were drawn from the amplification of reference gene primers. Clones were read by immunoSEQ multiplex PCR, and TCRdb kept only the in-frame ones, dropping some. The DNA was the basis for D and trimming; V, J and clone size are from that table. The sample includes some 100,000 clones, around 90% seen only once; the top ten take more than 5%. The chain uses TRBV19 and TRBJ2-1, with a weak D call TRBD1 (5 bases). What was sequenced was peripheral blood. This receptor was obtained from a man between 65 and 80 years old with acute or convalescent COVID-19. This CDR3 is CASRPRGYNEQFF. Here the CDR3 DNA reads TGTGCCAGCCGCCCTAGGGGCTACAATGAGCAGTTCTTC.